Below, 9 T cell receptor beta chains from the same sample are listed, as sequenced in a study of cytomegalovirus exposure and HLA in healthy donors. Repertoires were generated with immunoSEQ multiplex PCR, while TCRdb's copy carries only in-frame clones and drops some. The table shows 100,000 to 150,000 clones, with around 92% occurring only once. Material for sequencing was PBMCs. Receptors originate from a man aged 25 to 45 in good health and CMV-seronegative.

The chain recombines TRBV19 with TRBJ2-1; 8 bases match TRBD1. This CDR3 has 15 amino acids. Germline V gives CDR1 LNHDA, CDR2 SQIVND (reference sequence). V shed 1 base, J shed 7 bases, and the junction held 6 bases outside the gene matches. For the CDR3, the DNA is TGTGCCAGTAGTATAGGTGGGACAGGATATAATGAGCAGTTCTTC. Its protein product is CASSIGGTGYNEQFF.

This clone showed up just once. The V gene is TRBV5-4, the J gene TRBJ2-2; 8 nucleotides match TRBD2. V lost 0 bases, J lost 6 bases, and 7 bases stayed unmatched. This CDR3 comprises 16 residues. In germline, CDR1 is SGHNT, CDR2 YYREEE (reference sequence). CDR3 DNA sequence: TGTGCCAGCAGCTTGGGGTTCCTAGCGGGTGCCGGGGAGCTGTTTTTT. Protein sequence: CASSLGFLAGAGELFF.

This chain joins TRBV6-6 and TRBJ1-1, with TRBD1 as a possible D gene (6 bases). Germline values: CDR1 MNHNY, CDR2 SVGAGI (reference sequence). Trimming cost V 0 bases and J 9 bases, with 14 bases left between them. CDR3 size: 14 residues. The CDR3 sequence is CASSYSRQVRKAFF. Here the CDR3 DNA reads TGTGCCAGCAGTTACTCCCGACAGGTCCGGAAAGCTTTCTTT.

J is TRBJ2-7 and V is TRBV19; the match to TRBD1 covers 9 bases. This CDR3 comprises 16 residues. The germline V gene has CDR1 LNHDA and CDR2 SQIVND (reference sequence). The V and J ends lost 1 base and 5 bases, in that order; junction bases with no gene match: 9. CDR3 in amino acids: CASSIGTGQGFNEQYF. CDR3 nucleotide sequence: TGTGCCAGTAGTATAGGCACGGGACAGGGCTTCAACGAGCAGTACTTC.

The chain is built from TRBV10-1 and TRBJ1-6; no reliable D call. Trimming took 7 bases from V and 7 from J, leaving 17 bases between them. The germline gives CDR1 WNHNN, CDR2 SYGVQD (reference sequence). There are 15 residues in the CDR3. DNA for the CDR3: TGCGCCAGCACCGCGTGGAGGGTTGAGAATTCACCCCTCCACTTT. The encoded protein is CASTAWRVENSPLHF.

The genes are TRBV4-3 and TRBJ2-2; 11 positions agree with TRBD1. This CDR3 contains 16 residues. The germline gives CDR1 LGHNA, CDR2 YSLEER. V gave up 1 base and J gave up 4 bases; unmatched junction bases: 2. CDR3 residues: CASSQAGTGGTGELFF. The CDR3 DNA reads as TGCGCCAGCAGCCAAGCGGGGACAGGGGGCACCGGGGAGCTGTTTTTT.

The chain recombines TRBV2 with TRBJ1-1; TRBD1 aligns across 8 bases. V trimming: 6 bases; J trimming: 3 bases; junction bases outside the gene matches: 3. Germline V gene sequence: CDR1 SNHLY, CDR2 FYNNEI. The CDR3 has 13 amino acids. CDR3 nucleotide sequence: TGTGCCAGCAGCAGACAGGGGCACACTGAAGCTTTCTTT. Translated: CASSRQGHTEAFF.

The gene calls are TRBV11-1 and TRBJ2-5, with D possibly TRBD2 on 6 matching bases. The germline V gene encodes CDR1 SGHAT and CDR2 FQDESV (reference sequence). V was clipped by 3 bases and J by 4 bases, with 12 bases between them. The CDR3 covers 14 residues. The CDR3 nucleotides read TGTGCCAGCAGCTTGTCGGACGGGGGAGAGACCCAGTACTTC. This codes for CASSLSDGGETQYF.

The V and J genes are TRBV29-1 and TRBJ2-3, with TRBD1 as a possible D gene (6 bases). The germline V gene encodes CDR1 SQVTM and CDR2 ANQGSEA. This CDR3 has 16 residues. Trimming shortened V by 4 bases and J by 1 base, and 18 bases separated the two germline ends. For the CDR3, the DNA is TGCAGCGTTGGTTTACCCGGGGCAGGGGGCACAGATACGCAGTATTTT. Protein: CSVGLPGAGGTDTQYF.